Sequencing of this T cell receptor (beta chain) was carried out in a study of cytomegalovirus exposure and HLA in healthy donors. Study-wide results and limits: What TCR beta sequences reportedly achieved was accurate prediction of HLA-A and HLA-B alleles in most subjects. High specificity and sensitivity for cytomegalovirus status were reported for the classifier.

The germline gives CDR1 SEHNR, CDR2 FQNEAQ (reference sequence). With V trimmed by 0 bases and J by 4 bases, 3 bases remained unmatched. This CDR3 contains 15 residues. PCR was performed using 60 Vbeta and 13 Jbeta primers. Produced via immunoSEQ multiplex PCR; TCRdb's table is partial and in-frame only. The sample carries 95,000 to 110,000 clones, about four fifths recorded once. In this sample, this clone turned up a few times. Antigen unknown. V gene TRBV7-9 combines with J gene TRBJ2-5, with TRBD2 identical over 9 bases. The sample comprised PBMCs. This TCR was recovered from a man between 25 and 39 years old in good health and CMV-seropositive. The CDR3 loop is CASSLAAGGPETQYF. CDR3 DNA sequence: TGTGCCAGCAGCTTAGCTGCGGGGGGGCCAGAGACCCAGTACTTC. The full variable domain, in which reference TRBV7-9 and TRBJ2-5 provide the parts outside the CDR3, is DTGVSQNPRHKITKRGQNVTFRCDPISEHNRLYWYRQTLGQGPEFLTYFQNEAQLEKSRLLSDRFSAERPKGSFSTLEIQRTEQGDSAMYLCASSLAAGGPETQYFGPGTRLLVL.